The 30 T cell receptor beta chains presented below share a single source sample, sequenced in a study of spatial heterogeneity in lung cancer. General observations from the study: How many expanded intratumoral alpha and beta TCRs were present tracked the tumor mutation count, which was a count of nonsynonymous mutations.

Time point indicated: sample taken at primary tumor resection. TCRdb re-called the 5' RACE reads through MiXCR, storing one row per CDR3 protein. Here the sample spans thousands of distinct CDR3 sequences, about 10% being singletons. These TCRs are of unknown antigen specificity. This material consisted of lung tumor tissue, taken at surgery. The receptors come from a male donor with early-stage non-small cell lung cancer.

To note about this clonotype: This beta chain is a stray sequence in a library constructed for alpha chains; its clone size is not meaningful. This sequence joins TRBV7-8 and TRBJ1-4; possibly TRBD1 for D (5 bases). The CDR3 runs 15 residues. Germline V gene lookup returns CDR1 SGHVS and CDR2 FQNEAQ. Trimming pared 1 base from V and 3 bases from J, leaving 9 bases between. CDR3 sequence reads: CASSLVGAPNEKLFF. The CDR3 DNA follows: TGTGCCAGCAGCTTAGTAGGGGCACCTAATGAAAAACTGTTTTTT.

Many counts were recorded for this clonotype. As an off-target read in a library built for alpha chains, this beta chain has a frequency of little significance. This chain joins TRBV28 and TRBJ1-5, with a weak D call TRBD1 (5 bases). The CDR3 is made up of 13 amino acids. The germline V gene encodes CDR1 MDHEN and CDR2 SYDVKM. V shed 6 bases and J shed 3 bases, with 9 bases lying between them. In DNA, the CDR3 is TGTGCCAGCAGCCGACAGTTCAATCAGCCCCAGCATTTT. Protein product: CASSRQFNQPQHF.

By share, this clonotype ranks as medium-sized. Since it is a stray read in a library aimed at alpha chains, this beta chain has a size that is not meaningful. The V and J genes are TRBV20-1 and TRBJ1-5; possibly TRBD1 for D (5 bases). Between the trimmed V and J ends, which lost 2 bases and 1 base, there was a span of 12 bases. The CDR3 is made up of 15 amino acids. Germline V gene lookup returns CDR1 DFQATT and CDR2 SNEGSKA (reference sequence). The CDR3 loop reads CSARMAGISNQPQHF. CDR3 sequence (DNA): TGCAGTGCTAGAATGGCAGGGATAAGCAATCAGCCCCAGCATTTT.

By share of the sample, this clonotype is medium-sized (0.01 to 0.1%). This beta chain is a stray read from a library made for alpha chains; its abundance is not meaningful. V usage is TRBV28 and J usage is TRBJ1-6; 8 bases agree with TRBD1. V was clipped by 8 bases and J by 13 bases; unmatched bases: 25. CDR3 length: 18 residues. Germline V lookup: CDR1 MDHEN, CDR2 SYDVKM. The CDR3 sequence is CASEHRTGPTLTGSPLHF. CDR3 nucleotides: TGTGCCAGCGAACACCGGACAGGGCCGACACTAACAGGTTCGCCCCTCCACTTT. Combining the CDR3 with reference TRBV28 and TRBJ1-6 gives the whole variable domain DVKVTQSSRYLVKRTGEKVFLECVQDMDHENMFWYRQDPGLGLRLIYFSYDVKMKEKGDIPEGYSVSREKKERFSLILESASTNQTSMYLCASEHRTGPTLTGSPLHFGNGTRLTVT.

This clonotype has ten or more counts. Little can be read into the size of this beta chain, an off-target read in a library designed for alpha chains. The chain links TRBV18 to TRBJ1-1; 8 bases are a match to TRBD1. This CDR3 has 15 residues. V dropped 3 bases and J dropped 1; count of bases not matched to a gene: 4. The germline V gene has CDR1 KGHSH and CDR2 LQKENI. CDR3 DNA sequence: TGTGCCAGCTCACCGCCGGACAGGGCGAACACTGAAGCTTTCTTT. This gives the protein CASSPPDRANTEAFF.

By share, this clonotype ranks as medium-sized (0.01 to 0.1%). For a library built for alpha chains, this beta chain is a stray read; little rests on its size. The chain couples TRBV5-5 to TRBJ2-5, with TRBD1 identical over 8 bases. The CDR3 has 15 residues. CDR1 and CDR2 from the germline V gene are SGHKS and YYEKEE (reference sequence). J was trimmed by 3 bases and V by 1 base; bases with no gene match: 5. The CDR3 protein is CASSLSSGGEETQYF. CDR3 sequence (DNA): TGTGCCAGCAGCTTGAGTTCAGGGGGCGAAGAGACCCAGTACTTC.

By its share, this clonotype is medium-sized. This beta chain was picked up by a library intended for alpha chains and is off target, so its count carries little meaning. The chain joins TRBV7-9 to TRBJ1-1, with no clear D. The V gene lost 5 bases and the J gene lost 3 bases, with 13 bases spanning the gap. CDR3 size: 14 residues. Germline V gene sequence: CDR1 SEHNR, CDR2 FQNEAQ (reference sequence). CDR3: CASSLEGWDTEAFF. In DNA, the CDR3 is TGTGCCAGCAGCCTGGAGGGATGGGACACTGAAGCTTTCTTT.

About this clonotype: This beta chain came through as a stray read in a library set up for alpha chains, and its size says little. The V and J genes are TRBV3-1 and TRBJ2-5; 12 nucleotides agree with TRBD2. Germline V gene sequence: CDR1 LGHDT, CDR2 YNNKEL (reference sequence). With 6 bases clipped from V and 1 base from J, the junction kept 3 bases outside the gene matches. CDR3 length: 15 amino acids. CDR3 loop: CASRRTSGTQETQYF. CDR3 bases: TGTGCCAGCAGGCGGACTAGCGGGACCCAAGAGACCCAGTACTTC.

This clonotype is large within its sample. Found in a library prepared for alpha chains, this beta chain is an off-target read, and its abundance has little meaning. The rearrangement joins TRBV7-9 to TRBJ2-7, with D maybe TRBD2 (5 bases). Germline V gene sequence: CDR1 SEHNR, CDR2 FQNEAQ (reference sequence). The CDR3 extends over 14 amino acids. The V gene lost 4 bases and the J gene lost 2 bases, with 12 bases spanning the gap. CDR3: CASSSQDWTYEQYF. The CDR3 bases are TGTGCCAGCAGCTCTCAGGACTGGACCTACGAGCAGTACTTC.

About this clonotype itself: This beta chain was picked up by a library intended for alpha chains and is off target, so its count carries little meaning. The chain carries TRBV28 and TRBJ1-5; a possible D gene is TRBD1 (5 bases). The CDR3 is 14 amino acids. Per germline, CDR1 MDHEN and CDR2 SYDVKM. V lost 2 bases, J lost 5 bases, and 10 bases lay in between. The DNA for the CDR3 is TGTGCCAGCAGTTTACAGGGATGGGATCAGCCCCAGCATTTT. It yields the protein CASSLQGWDQPQHF.

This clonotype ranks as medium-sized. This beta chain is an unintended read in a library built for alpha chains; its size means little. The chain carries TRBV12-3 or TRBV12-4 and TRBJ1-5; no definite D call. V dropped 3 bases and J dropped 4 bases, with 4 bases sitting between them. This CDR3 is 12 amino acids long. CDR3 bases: TGTGCCAGCAGTTTTAGAAATCAGCCCCAGCATTTT. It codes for CASSFRNQPQHF.

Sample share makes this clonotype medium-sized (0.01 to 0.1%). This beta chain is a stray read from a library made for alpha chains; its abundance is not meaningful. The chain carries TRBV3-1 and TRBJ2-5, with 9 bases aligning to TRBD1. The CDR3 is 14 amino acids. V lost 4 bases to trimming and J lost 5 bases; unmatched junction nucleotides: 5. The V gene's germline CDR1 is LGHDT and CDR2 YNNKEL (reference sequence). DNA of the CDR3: TGTGCCAGCAGCCTGATGGGACAGGGTGAGACCCAGTACTTC. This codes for CASSLMGQGETQYF.

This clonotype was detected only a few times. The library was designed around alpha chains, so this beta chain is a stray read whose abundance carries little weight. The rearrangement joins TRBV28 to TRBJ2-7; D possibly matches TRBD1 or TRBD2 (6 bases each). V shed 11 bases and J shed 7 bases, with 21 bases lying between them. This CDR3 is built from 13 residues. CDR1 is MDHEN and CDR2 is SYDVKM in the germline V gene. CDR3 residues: CAAGQGLLKEQYF. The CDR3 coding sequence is TGTGCCGCGGGGCAGGGGCTTTTAAAGGAGCAGTACTTC.

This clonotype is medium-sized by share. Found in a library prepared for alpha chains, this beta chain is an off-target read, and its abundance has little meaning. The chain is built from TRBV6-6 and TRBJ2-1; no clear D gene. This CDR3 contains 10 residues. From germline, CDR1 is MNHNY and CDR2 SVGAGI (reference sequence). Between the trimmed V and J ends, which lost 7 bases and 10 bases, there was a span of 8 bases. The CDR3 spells CASKGQEQFF. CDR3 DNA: TGTGCCAGCAAGGGCCAGGAGCAGTTCTTC.

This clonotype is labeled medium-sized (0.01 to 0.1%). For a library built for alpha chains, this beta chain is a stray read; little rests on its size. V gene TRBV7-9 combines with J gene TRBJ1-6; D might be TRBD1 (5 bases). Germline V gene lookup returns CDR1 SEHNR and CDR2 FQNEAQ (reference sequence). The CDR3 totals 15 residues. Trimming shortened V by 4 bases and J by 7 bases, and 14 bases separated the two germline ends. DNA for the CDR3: TGTGCCAGCAGCTCCCGGGACGGGAGAAATTCACCCCTCCACTTT. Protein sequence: CASSSRDGRNSPLHF.

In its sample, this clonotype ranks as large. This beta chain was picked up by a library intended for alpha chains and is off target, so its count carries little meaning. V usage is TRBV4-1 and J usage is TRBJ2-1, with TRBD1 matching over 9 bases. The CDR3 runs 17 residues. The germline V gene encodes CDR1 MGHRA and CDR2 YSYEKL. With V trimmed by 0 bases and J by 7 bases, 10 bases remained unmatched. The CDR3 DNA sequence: TGCGCCAGCAGCCAAGATGTGTCGGGACAGGGTATTAATGAGCAGTTCTTC. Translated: CASSQDVSGQGINEQFF.

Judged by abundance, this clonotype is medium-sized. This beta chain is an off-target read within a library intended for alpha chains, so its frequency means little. The DNA of the CDR3 is TGCGCCAGCTCCAAAGGACTGGTTAACACCGGGGAGCTGTTTTTT. This encodes CASSKGLVNTGELFF. The rearrangement uses TRBV5-1 and TRBJ2-2; D is possibly TRBD2 (5 bases). This CDR3 has 15 amino acids. Deletions cut 7 bases from V and 2 bases from J, with 15 bases between. CDR1 and CDR2 (germline): SGHRS, YFSETQ.

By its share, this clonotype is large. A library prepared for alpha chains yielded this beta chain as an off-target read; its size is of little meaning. The CDR3: CASSPYSLGSYEQYF. For the CDR3, the DNA is TGTGCCAGCAGTCCCTACTCCTTGGGGTCCTACGAGCAGTACTTC. The rearrangement uses TRBV27 and TRBJ2-7; D gene uncertain. Germline CDR1 and CDR2: MNHEY and SMNVEV (reference sequence). This CDR3 region has 15 residues. The germline V and J ends were trimmed by 5 bases and 1 base, with 15 bases remaining between them.

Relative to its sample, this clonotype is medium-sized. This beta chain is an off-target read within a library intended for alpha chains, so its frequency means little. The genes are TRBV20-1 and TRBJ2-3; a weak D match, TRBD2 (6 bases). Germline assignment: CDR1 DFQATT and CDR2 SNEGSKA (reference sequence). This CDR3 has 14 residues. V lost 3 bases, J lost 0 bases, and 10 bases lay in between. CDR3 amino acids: CSASGGPSTDTQYF. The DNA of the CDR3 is TGCAGTGCTAGCGGGGGACCTAGCACAGATACGCAGTATTTT.

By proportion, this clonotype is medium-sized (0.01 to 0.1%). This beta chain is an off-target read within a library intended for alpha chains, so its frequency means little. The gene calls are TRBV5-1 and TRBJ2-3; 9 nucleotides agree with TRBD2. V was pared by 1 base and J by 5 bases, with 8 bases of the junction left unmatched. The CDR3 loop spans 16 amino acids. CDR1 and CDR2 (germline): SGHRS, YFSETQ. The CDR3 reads CASSLQPSGNVDTQYF. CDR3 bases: TGCGCCAGCAGCTTGCAGCCTAGCGGGAACGTAGATACGCAGTATTTT.

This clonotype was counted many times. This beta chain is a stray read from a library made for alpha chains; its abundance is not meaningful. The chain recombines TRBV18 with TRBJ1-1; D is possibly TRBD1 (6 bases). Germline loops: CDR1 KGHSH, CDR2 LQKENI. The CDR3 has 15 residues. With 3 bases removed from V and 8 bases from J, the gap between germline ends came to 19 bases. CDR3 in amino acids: CASSPGVGQTREAFF. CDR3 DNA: TGTGCCAGCTCACCTGGGGTAGGACAGACCAGGGAAGCTTTCTTT. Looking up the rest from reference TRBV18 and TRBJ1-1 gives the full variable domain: NAGVMQNPRHLVRRRGQEARLRCSPMKGHSHVYWYRQLPEEGLKFMVYLQKENIIDESGMPKERFSAEFPKEGPSILRIQQVVRGDSAAYFCASSPGVGQTREAFFGQGTRLTVV.

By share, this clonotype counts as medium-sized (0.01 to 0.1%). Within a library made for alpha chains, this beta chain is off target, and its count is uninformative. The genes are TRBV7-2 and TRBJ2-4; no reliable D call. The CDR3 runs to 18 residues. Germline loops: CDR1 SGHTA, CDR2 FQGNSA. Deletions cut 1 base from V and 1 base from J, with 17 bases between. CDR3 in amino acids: CASSLGRLETAAKNIQYF. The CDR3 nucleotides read TGTGCCAGCAGCTTAGGTCGGCTCGAAACCGCCGCCAAAAACATTCAGTACTTC.

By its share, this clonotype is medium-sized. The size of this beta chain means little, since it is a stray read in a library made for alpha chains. The chain's CDR3 is CSVGGQVVGTGELFF. In DNA, the CDR3 is TGCAGCGTAGGAGGACAGGTCGTGGGCACCGGGGAGCTGTTTTTT. The J gene is TRBJ2-2, the V gene TRBV29-1, with 7 nucleotides matching TRBD1. The V segment lost 6 bases and the J segment 4 bases; nucleotides outside the gene matches: 11. The germline gives CDR1 SQVTM, CDR2 ANQGSEA. There are 15 residues in the CDR3.

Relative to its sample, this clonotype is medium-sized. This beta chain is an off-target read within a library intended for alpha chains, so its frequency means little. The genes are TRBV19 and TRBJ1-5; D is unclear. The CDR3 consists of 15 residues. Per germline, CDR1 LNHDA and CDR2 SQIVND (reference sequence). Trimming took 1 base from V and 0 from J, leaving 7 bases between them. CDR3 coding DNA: TGTGCCAGTAGTATAGGGCGATATAGCAATCAGCCCCAGCATTTT. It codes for CASSIGRYSNQPQHF.

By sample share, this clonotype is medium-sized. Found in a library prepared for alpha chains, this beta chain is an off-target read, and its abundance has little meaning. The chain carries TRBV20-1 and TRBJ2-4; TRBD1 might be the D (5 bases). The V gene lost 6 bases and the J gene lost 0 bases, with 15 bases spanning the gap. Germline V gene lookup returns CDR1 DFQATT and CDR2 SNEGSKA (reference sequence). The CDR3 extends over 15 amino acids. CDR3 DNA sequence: TGCAGTGCCAAGGGGCCCGAACTAGCCAAAAACATTCAGTACTTC. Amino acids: CSAKGPELAKNIQYF.

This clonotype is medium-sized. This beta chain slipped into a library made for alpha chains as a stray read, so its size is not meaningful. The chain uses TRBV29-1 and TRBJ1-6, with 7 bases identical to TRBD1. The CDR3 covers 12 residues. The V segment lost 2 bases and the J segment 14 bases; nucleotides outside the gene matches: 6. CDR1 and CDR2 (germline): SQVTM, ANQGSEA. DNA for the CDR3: TGCAGCGTTGAACAGGGGGGTGGATCCCTCCACTTT. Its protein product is CSVEQGGGSLHF.

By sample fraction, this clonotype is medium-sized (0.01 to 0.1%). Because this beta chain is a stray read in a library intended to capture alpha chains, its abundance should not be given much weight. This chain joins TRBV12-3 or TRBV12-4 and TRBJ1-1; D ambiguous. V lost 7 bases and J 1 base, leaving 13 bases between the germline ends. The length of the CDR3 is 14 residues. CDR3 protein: CASTITASNTEAFF. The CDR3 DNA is TGTGCCAGCACCATAACGGCATCGAACACTGAAGCTTTCTTT.

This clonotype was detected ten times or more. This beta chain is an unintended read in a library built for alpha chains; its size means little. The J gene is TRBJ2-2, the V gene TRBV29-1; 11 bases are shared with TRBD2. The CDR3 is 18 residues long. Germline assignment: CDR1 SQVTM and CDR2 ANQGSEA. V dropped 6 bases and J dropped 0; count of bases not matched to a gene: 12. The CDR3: CSVEPGLAVTANTGELFF. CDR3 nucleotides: TGCAGCGTGGAACCGGGACTAGCGGTTACCGCGAACACCGGGGAGCTGTTTTTT.

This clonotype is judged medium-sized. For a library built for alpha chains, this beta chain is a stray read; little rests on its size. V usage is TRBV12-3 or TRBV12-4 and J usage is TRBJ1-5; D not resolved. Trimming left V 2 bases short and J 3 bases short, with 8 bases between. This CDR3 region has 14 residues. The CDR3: CASSLSQFNQPQHF. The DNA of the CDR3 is TGTGCCAGCAGTTTATCACAATTCAATCAGCCCCAGCATTTT.

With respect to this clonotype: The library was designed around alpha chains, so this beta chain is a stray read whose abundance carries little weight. The CDR3 DNA reads TGTGCCAGCAGCCAAGATCATCGGGGACAGGGTATGGGCGAGCAGTACTTC. This sequence encodes CASSQDHRGQGMGEQYF. V is TRBV4-2 and J is TRBJ2-7; 9 positions agree with TRBD1. The CDR3 spans 17 residues. V was clipped by 0 bases and J by 6 bases; unmatched bases: 12. From germline, CDR1 is LGHNA and CDR2 YNFKEQ.